This T cell receptor beta chain was recorded in a study of response to subunit inactivated influenza vaccine (dated by TCRdb to the late 2010s). For context, the study as a whole: Deep quantitative T cell receptor repertoire profiling was used in the study to track responses to a trivalent subunit inactivated influenza vaccine. Points the paper makes about the study in general: According to the authors, only a limited number of new T cells may be recruited by each seasonal influenza vaccination.

This clonotype was counted only a few times. Which antigen it targets is not known. It has no much larger one-base neighbor in the sample; base qualities were not kept. The junction carries 17 bases between V and J, which are trimmed by 0 bases and 2 bases respectively. The CDR3 runs 17 residues from the cysteine to the phenylalanine. Solely the CDR3 DNA is kept, with 51 bases framed from the first base. CDR1 is given as LNHNV and CDR2 as YYDKDF, both from the germline V gene (reference sequence). Library prep was done by RT-PCR. For sequencing, an Illumina HiSeq 2500 was employed. Starting from the raw public reads, TCRdb applied fastp trimming at Q25, assembled clones with MiXCR and retained in-frame beta chains. Rows merge per CDR3 protein into single entries with the most common DNA and genes. For this sample there are approximately 310,000 distinct CDR3 sequences; roughly a fifth appear just once. Roughly 10% of the sample is in the top ten clones.

This clonotype was obtained from a man aged 50-75 years who received an inactivated influenza vaccine. Donor details come from another sample of the same person, matched by shared clones. The source material was PBMCs from blood, sampled about 19 months after vaccination. The chain is encoded by TRBV15 joined to TRBJ2-7, and the D gene may be TRBD1, 5 bases matching. The CDR3 region: CATSRDPQGSRAYEQYF. The DNA reads TGTGCCACCAGCAGAGATCCCCAAGGATCCAGGGCCTACGAGCAGTACTTC. The CDR3 plus the reference TRBV15 and TRBJ2-7 genes for the other parts give the full variable domain: DAMVIQNPRYQVTQFGKPVTLSCSQTLNHNVMYWYQQKSSQAPKLLFHYYDKDFNNEADTPDNFQSRRPNTSFCFLDIRSPGLGDTAMYLCATSRDPQGSRAYEQYFGPGTRLTVT.